The 12 T cell receptor beta chains below all came from one sample that was sequenced in a study of T cells in Graves' hyperthyroidism and ophthalmopathy. Amplified regions were TCR beta CDR3 sequences from RNA transcripts. First-round RT-PCR targeting the TCR CDR3 was performed with the HTBI primer set. MiXCR, run by TCRdb on the multiplex PCR reads, gives a single entry per CDR3 protein. The repertoire includes around 290,000 distinct CDR3 sequences, approximately 15% of them detected once, and 7.9% sits in the top ten. The sequenced sample consisted of blood. These receptors all come from a woman between 40 and 55 years old with Graves' hyperthyroidism.

This clonotype showed up many times. The V gene is TRBV20-1, the J gene TRBJ1-1; D is uncertain. V was shortened by 0 bases and J by 6 bases, with 11 bases between the two germline ends. The CDR3 extends over 13 amino acids. Germline V gene lookup returns CDR1 DFQATT and CDR2 SNEGSKA (reference sequence). The DNA of the CDR3 is TGCAGTGCTAGAGATGGATATTCGTCTGAAGCTTTCTTT. This encodes CSARDGYSSEAFF.

This clonotype came up many times. The CDR3 reads CASSSGGVTGYTF. The CDR3 region has the DNA TGTGCCAGCAGTTCGGGGGGTGTCACTGGCTACACCTTC. The chain combines TRBV28 with TRBJ1-2; D may be TRBD1 (5 bases). Trimming removed 4 bases from V and 7 bases from J, with 13 bases in between. The CDR3 spans 13 residues. Germline-derived CDR1 and CDR2 are MDHEN and SYDVKM.

This sequence joins TRBV7-6 and TRBJ2-5, with TRBD2 matching over 7 bases. Per germline, CDR1 SGHVS and CDR2 FNYEAQ. The CDR3 sequence is 16 residues long. Trimming removed 0 bases from V and 4 bases from J; junction bases left unmatched: 8. The CDR3 nucleotides are TGTGCCAGCAGCTTAGCGGGGGGGATAGCGGGAGAGACCCAGTACTTC. The encoded protein is CASSLAGGIAGETQYF.

This clonotype was observed many times. J is TRBJ2-7 and V is TRBV7-3, with TRBD1 matching 10 bases. The junction had 6 bases not matched to a gene; V was cut back by 5 bases and J by 2 bases. Germline V lookup: CDR1 SGHTA, CDR2 FQGTGA. CDR3 length: 15 amino acids. CDR3 region: CASSQDRGPPYEQYF. CDR3 nucleotide sequence: TGTGCCAGCAGCCAAGACAGGGGGCCGCCCTACGAGCAGTACTTC.

This clonotype was seen many times. This chain links TRBV5-4 with TRBJ2-7; D gene unclear. The length of the CDR3 is 16 residues. In germline, CDR1 is SGHNT, CDR2 YYREEE (reference sequence). V was cut by 2 bases and J by 2 bases, with 17 bases left in between. DNA for the CDR3: TGTGCCAGCAGCTTTCAAGGTCCCGCCACCGCCTACGAGCAGTACTTC. Translation gives CASSFQGPATAYEQYF.

The V gene is TRBV5-6, the J gene TRBJ2-7; tentative D call: TRBD1 (5 bases). The CDR3 totals 17 residues. The germline gives CDR1 SGHDT, CDR2 YYEEEE. The V end was cut by 4 bases, the J end by 3 bases, with 23 bases between. The CDR3 reads CASSVQGLGRSHYEQYF. CDR3 in DNA: TGTGCCAGCAGCGTCCAGGGTTTGGGCCGTTCTCACTACGAGCAGTACTTC.

This clonotype was counted many times. The chain is built from TRBV20-1 and TRBJ1-5, with D perhaps matching TRBD1 (5 bases). The CDR3 length is 16 residues. Germline CDR1 DFQATT, CDR2 SNEGSKA (reference sequence). Deletions cut 2 bases from V and 3 bases from J, with 17 bases between. The DNA for the CDR3 is TGCAGTGCTAGACCCACGGCGGGACCCTCCAATCAGCCCCAGCATTTT. Translated, it gives CSARPTAGPSNQPQHF.

The rearrangement uses TRBV24-1 and TRBJ1-5, with D possibly matching TRBD1 (5 bases). V was cut by 9 bases and J by 9 bases, with 23 bases left in between. This CDR3 spans 15 amino acids. The germline CDR1 and CDR2 sequences are KGHDR and SFDVKD. Here the CDR3 DNA reads TGTGCCACCGCGAAAGGGAGGGGATCCTCGGGGCCCCAGCATTTT. It translates to CATAKGRGSSGPQHF.

In its sample, this clonotype was seen many times. The rearrangement uses TRBV12-3 or TRBV12-4 and TRBJ2-5; 9 nucleotides align to TRBD2. The CDR3 totals 14 residues. V shed 7 bases and J 5 bases; nucleotides not matched to a gene: 8. This CDR3 reads CASTLRGGGETQYF. CDR3 nucleotide sequence: TGTGCCAGCACCCTGCGGGGGGGCGGGGAGACCCAGTACTTC.

The CDR3 loop reads CASSSPASGTGELFF. CDR3 nucleotides: TGTGCCAGCAGCTCACCCGCATCCGGGACCGGGGAGCTGTTTTTT. V and J are TRBV13 and TRBJ2-2; no firm D call. Germline V CDR1 and CDR2: PRHDT, FYEKMQ (reference sequence). The ends were cut back, 4 bases at V and 5 bases at J, with 14 bases in the middle. The length of the CDR3 is 15 residues.

This clonotype was seen ten or more times. This chain links TRBV28 with TRBJ1-5, with a possible D match to TRBD1 (6 bases). V was trimmed by 6 bases and J by 0 bases, leaving 18 bases between them. CDR3 length: 17 amino acids. Germline V gene lookup returns CDR1 MDHEN and CDR2 SYDVKM. CDR3 protein: CASSPPGQMTSNQPQHF. In nucleotides, the CDR3 is TGTGCCAGCAGCCCACCTGGACAGATGACTAGCAATCAGCCCCAGCATTTT.

This clonotype has a count of ten or more. V usage is TRBV7-2 and J usage is TRBJ1-4; 7 nucleotides align to TRBD1. J lost 8 bases, V lost 5 bases, and 8 bases had no gene match. The V gene's germline CDR1 is SGHTA and CDR2 FQGNSA. CDR3 size: 14 residues. CDR3 loop: CASSPDRAGEKLFF. CDR3 bases: TGTGCCAGCAGCCCAGACAGGGCGGGCGAAAAACTGTTTTTT.